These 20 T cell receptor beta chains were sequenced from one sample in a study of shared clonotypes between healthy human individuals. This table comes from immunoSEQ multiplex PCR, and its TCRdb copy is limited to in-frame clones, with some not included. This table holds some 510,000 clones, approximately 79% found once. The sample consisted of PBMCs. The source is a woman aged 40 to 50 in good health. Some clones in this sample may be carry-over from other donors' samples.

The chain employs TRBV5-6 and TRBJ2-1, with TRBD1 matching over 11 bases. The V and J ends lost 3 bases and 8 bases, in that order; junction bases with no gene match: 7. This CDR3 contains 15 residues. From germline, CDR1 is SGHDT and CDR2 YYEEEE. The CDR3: CASSWRDRGMYEQFF. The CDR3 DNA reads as TGTGCCAGCAGCTGGAGGGACAGGGGGATGTATGAGCAGTTCTTC.

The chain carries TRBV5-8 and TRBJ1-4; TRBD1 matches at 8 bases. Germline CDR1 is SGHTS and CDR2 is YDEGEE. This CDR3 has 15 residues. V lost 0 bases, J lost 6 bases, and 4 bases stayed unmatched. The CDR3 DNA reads TGTGCCAGCAGCTTGGCAGGGGGCTTGGATGAAAAACTGTTTTTT. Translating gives CASSLAGGLDEKLFF.

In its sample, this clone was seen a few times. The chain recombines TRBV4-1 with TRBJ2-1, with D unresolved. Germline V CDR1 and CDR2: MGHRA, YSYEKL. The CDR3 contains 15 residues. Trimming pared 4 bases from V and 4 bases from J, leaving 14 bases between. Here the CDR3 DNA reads TGCGCCAGCAGCCTACGTACGGTACAATACAATGAGCAGTTCTTC. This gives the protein CASSLRTVQYNEQFF.

In DNA form, the CDR3 reads TGTGCCAGCAGCTTGTCAGTTTACTATGGCTACACCTTC. This translates into CASSLSVYYGYTF. The chain employs TRBV5-6 and TRBJ1-2; no reliable D call. Looked up from germline, CDR1 is SGHDT and CDR2 is YYEEEE. This CDR3 contains 13 residues. Trimming cost V 1 base and J 3 bases, with 7 bases left between them.

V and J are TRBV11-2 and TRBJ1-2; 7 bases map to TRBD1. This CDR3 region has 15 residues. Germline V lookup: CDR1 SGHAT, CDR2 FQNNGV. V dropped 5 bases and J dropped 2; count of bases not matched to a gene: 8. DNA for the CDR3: TGTGCCAGCAGCCCATCCATGACAGGGAACTATGGCTACACCTTC. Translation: CASSPSMTGNYGYTF.

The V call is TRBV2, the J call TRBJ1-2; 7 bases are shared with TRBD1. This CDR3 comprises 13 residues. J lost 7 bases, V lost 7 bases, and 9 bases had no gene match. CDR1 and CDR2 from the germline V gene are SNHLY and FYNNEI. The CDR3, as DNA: TGTGCCAGCATCCGACAGGGTGGGTCTGGCTACACCTTC. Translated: CASIRQGGSGYTF.

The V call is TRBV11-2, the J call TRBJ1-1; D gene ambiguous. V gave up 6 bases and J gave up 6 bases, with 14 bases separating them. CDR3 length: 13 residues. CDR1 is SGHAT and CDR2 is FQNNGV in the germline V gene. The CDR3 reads CASRALKRAEAFF. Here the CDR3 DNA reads TGTGCCAGCAGGGCCCTGAAAAGGGCTGAAGCTTTCTTT.

For the CDR3, the DNA is TGTGCCAGAAGCTTAGTGGGGGGATCCTACGAGCAGTACTTC. As protein: CARSLVGGSYEQYF. V gene TRBV7-5 combines with J gene TRBJ2-7; TRBD2, as called in the table, went unchecked against the DNA. TRBV7-5 is a pseudogene. The CDR3 loop spans 14 amino acids.

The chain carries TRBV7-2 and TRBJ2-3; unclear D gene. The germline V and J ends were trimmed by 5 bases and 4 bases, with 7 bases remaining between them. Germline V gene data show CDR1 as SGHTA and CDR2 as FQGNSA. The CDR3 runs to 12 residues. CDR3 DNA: TGTGCCAGCAGCCGCAATCCAGATACGCAGTATTTT. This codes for CASSRNPDTQYF.

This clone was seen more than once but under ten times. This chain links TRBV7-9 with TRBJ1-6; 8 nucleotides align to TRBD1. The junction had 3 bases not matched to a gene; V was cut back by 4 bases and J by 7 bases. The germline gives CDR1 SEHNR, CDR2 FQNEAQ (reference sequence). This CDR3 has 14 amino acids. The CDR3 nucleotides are TGTGCCAGCAGCTCGACAGGGGCGAATTCACCCCTCCACTTT. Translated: CASSSTGANSPLHF.

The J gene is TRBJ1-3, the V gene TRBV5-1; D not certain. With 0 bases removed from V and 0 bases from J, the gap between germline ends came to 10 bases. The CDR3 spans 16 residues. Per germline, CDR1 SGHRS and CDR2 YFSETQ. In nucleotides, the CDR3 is TGCGCCAGCAGCTTGGTTCTAGCCGGCTCTGGAAACACCATATATTTT. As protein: CASSLVLAGSGNTIYF.

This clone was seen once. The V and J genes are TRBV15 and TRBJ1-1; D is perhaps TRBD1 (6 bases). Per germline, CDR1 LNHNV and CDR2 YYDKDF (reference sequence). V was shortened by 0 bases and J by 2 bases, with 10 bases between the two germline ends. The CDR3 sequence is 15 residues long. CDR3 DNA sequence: TGTGCCACCAGCAGAGACCCAGGGGTCAACACTGAAGCTTTCTTT. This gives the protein CATSRDPGVNTEAFF. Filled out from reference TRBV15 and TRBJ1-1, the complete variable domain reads DAMVIQNPRYQVTQFGKPVTLSCSQTLNHNVMYWYQQKSSQAPKLLFHYYDKDFNNEADTPDNFQSRRPNTSFCFLDIRSPGLGDTAMYLCATSRDPGVNTEAFFGQGTRLTVV.

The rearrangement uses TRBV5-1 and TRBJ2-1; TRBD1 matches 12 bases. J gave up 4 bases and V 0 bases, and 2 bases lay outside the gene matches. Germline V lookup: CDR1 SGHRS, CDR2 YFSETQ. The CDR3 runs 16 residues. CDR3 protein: CASSLGDRGPYNEQFF. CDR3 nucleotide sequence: TGCGCCAGCAGCTTGGGGGACAGGGGGCCTTACAATGAGCAGTTCTTC.

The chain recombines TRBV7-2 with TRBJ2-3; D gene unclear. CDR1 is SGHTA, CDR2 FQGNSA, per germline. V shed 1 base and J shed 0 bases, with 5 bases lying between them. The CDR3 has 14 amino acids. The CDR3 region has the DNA TGTGCCAGCAGCTTAGACTCTAGCACAGATACGCAGTATTTT. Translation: CASSLDSSTDTQYF.

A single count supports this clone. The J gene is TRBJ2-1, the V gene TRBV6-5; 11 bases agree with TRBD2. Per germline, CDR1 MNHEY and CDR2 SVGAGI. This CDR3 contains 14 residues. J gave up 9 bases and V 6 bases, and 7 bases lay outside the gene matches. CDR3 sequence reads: CASSDRLAGSEQFF. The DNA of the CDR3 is TGTGCCAGCAGCGACAGACTAGCGGGAAGTGAGCAGTTCTTC.

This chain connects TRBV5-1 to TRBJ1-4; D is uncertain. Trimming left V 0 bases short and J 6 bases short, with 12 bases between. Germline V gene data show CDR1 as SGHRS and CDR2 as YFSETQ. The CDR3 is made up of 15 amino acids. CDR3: CASSLAGRVDEKLFF. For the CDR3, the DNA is TGCGCCAGCAGCTTGGCCGGCAGAGTGGATGAAAAACTGTTTTTT.

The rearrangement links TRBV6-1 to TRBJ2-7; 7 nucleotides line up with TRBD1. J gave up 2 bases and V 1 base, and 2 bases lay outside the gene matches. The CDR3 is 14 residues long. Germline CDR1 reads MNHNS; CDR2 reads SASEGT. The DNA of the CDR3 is TGTGCCAGCAGTGAAGTCGGGACAGCCTACGAGCAGTACTTC. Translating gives CASSEVGTAYEQYF.

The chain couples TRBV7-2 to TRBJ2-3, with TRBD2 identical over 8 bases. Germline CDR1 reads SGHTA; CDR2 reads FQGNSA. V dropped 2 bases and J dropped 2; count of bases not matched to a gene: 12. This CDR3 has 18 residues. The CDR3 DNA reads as TGTGCCAGCAGCTTAAGGGCCATAGCGGGAATCACCACAGATACGCAGTATTTT. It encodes CASSLRAIAGITTDTQYF.

The CDR3 nucleotides read TGTGCCAGCAGTTATAAGGGGGTCCTCGGCGGCTACACCTTC. The encoded protein is CASSYKGVLGGYTF. This chain connects TRBV6-5 to TRBJ1-2; TRBD1 is a possible D gene (6 bases). Trimming removed 3 bases from V and 8 bases from J, with 16 bases in between. The CDR3 is 14 residues long. From germline, CDR1 is MNHEY and CDR2 SVGAGI.

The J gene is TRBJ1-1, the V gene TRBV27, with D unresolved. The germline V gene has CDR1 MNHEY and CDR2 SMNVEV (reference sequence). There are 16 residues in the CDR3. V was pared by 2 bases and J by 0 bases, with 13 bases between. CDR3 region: CASSLVRIEMNTEAFF. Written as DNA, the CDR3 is TGTGCCAGCAGTTTAGTGCGGATCGAGATGAACACTGAAGCTTTCTTT.